Listed here are 22 T cell receptor beta chains from one sample, sequenced in a study of blood T cell repertoires in COVID-19 (dated by TCRdb to about 2020). The library was built by means of the immunoSEQ multiplex PCR assay. The immuneACCESS repertoire file appears here via TCRdb, limited to in-frame rearrangements. These files lack a portion of the clones; in checked studies, under half of the deficit traces to unresolved V genes, and the cause of the others is not known. For this sample the table gives approximately 93,000 clones, of which more than 75% were detected only once. The ten largest account for 1.1% of the sample. Sequenced: peripheral blood. These receptors were taken from a human donor in a cohort sampled during active COVID-19.

This rearrangement joins TRBV19 to TRBJ1-5; 9 bases align to TRBD1. Germline CDR1 LNHDA, CDR2 SQIVND (reference sequence). With V trimmed by 4 bases and J by 5 bases, 18 bases remained unmatched. CDR3 length equals 19 residues. Written as DNA, the CDR3 is TGTGCCAGTAGTACGCCTCCGGGACAGGGAAGGGGAATTGATCAGCCCCAGCATTTT. It yields the protein CASSTPPGQGRGIDQPQHF.

Here the CDR3 reads CASSLTGSSYEQYF. CDR3 DNA sequence: TGTGCCAGCAGCCTTACAGGGAGCTCCTACGAGCAGTACTTC. The V gene is TRBV11-1, the J gene TRBJ2-7; D possibly corresponds to TRBD1 (6 bases). The CDR3 is 14 amino acids. Germline loops: CDR1 SGHAT, CDR2 FQDESV (reference sequence). V lost 5 bases to trimming and J lost 0 bases, with 11 bases between them.

The DNA for the CDR3 is TGTGCCAGTAGTGTTTACTTCGACCTGGGCATCGAGCAGTTCTTC. As protein: CASSVYFDLGIEQFF. V gene TRBV19 combines with J gene TRBJ2-1; no clear D. The germline V gene has CDR1 LNHDA and CDR2 SQIVND (reference sequence). V was shortened by 5 bases and J by 10 bases, with 21 bases between the two germline ends. This CDR3 has 15 amino acids.

This clone was seen more than once but under ten times. CDR3 coding DNA: TGTGCCAGCAGCCTGACAGGGGGAGGCACCGGGGAGCTGTTTTTT. This sequence encodes CASSLTGGGTGELFF. The chain joins TRBV7-9 to TRBJ2-2, with TRBD1 matching over 9 bases. The CDR3 extends over 15 amino acids. With V trimmed by 5 bases and J by 4 bases, 5 bases remained unmatched. Germline V gene lookup returns CDR1 SEHNR and CDR2 FQNEAQ (reference sequence). The full variable domain, completed using reference TRBV7-9 and TRBJ2-2, is DTGVSQNPRHKITKRGQNVTFRCDPISEHNRLYWYRQTLGQGPEFLTYFQNEAQLEKSRLLSDRFSAERPKGSFSTLEIQRTEQGDSAMYLCASSLTGGGTGELFFGEGSRLTVL.

The genes are TRBV25-1 and TRBJ1-1; 7 nucleotides agree with TRBD1. Trimming took 2 bases from V and 5 from J; bases not matched to a gene: 8. CDR3 length: 15 residues. CDR1 and CDR2 (germline): MGHDK, SYGVNS. This CDR3 is CASSEDRALGTEAFF. The CDR3 coding sequence is TGTGCCAGCAGTGAAGACAGGGCCCTAGGGACTGAAGCTTTCTTT.

The CDR3 protein is CASSLGGLAGGPNEQYF. Here the CDR3 DNA reads TGTGCCAGCAGCTTGGGTGGACTAGCGGGAGGGCCGAACGAGCAGTACTTC. This chain links TRBV5-4 with TRBJ2-7; 15 positions match TRBD2. The CDR3 length is 17 residues. Germline V gene sequence: CDR1 SGHNT, CDR2 YYREEE (reference sequence). The V segment lost 0 bases and the J segment 5 bases; nucleotides outside the gene matches: 6.

The chain joins TRBV11-2 to TRBJ2-1; 9 positions agree with TRBD2. The CDR3 totals 16 residues. Per the germline V gene, CDR1 is SGHAT and CDR2 is FQNNGV. V was pared by 4 bases and J by 0 bases, with 4 bases of the junction left unmatched. CDR3 sequence reads: CASSSPGLASYNEQFF. In nucleotides, the CDR3 is TGTGCCAGCAGCTCTCCGGGACTAGCCTCCTACAATGAGCAGTTCTTC.

The V call is TRBV2, the J call TRBJ1-1, with 8 bases aligning to TRBD1. The CDR3 is 14 residues long. Germline V gives CDR1 SNHLY, CDR2 FYNNEI. J was trimmed by 5 bases and V by 9 bases; bases with no gene match: 11. The CDR3 protein is CARDRGQAKTEAFF. DNA for the CDR3: TGTGCCAGGGATAGGGGACAGGCTAAGACTGAAGCTTTCTTT.

The rearrangement uses TRBV5-1 and TRBJ2-4; 12 bases match TRBD2. The CDR3 extends over 18 amino acids. Germline V gene lookup returns CDR1 SGHRS and CDR2 YFSETQ. V was clipped by 9 bases and J by 13 bases; unmatched bases: 26. The CDR3 sequence: CANKGCGDPSGRACLQYF. The CDR3 DNA reads TGCGCCAACAAAGGGTGCGGGGATCCTAGCGGGAGGGCCTGCCTGCAGTACTTC.

The gene calls are TRBV18 and TRBJ2-3, with 11 bases identical to TRBD2. J gave up 2 bases and V 6 bases, and 4 bases lay outside the gene matches. Germline V gives CDR1 KGHSH, CDR2 LQKENI. This CDR3 has 15 residues. The CDR3 sequence: CASSRLAGLTDTQYF. DNA of the CDR3: TGTGCCAGCTCCCGACTAGCGGGACTCACAGATACGCAGTATTTT.

The chain links TRBV11-2 to TRBJ2-3, with TRBD2 identical over 10 bases. V dropped 0 bases and J dropped 7; count of bases not matched to a gene: 7. The germline gives CDR1 SGHAT, CDR2 FQNNGV. The CDR3 has 16 amino acids. This CDR3 reads CASSLEVTSGLNTQYF. In nucleotides, the CDR3 is TGTGCCAGCAGCTTAGAAGTGACTAGCGGGTTGAATACGCAGTATTTT. The whole variable domain, filled in from reference TRBV11-2 and TRBJ2-3, reads EAGVAQSPRYKIIEKRQSVAFWCNPISGHATLYWYQQILGQGPKLLIQFQNNGVVDDSQLPKDRFSAERLKGVDSTLKIQPAKLEDSAVYLCASSLEVTSGLNTQYFGPGTRLTVL.

The chain joins TRBV6-5 to TRBJ1-2, with D possibly matching TRBD1 (6 bases). The CDR3 length is 16 residues. The germline gives CDR1 MNHEY, CDR2 SVGAGI. Trimming pared 0 bases from V and 4 bases from J, leaving 15 bases between. This CDR3 is CASSYSGGEGGYGYTF. The CDR3 DNA sequence: TGTGCCAGCAGTTACTCAGGGGGGGAAGGGGGCTATGGCTACACCTTC.

The chain uses TRBV6-5 and TRBJ1-1; TRBD1 agrees at 11 bases. The CDR3 length is 14 residues. With 6 bases clipped from V and 7 bases from J, the junction kept 7 bases outside the gene matches. Per the germline V gene, CDR1 is MNHEY and CDR2 is SVGAGI. CDR3 coding DNA: TGTGCCAGCAGCCCCGGACAGGGGGCTCTTGAAGCTTTCTTT. This codes for CASSPGQGALEAFF.

The chain has TRBV5-6 and TRBJ2-3, with D maybe TRBD2 (5 bases). The CDR3 extends over 16 amino acids. Trimming took off 4 bases at V and 2 bases at J, with 17 bases between the two ends. In germline, CDR1 is SGHDT, CDR2 YYEEEE. The CDR3 protein is CASSPDFRTFTDTQYF. The CDR3 DNA sequence: TGTGCCAGCAGCCCCGATTTTAGGACTTTCACAGATACGCAGTATTTT.

The chain carries TRBV6-5 and TRBJ1-1; 9 positions match TRBD1. Germline V gene data show CDR1 as MNHEY and CDR2 as SVGAGI. V gave up 8 bases and J gave up 1 base; unmatched junction bases: 2. The CDR3 spans 13 residues. The CDR3 nucleotides are TGTGCCAGCGGGGACAGGGCGAACACTGAAGCTTTCTTT. The encoded protein is CASGDRANTEAFF.

This clone was counted between two and nine times. The V call is TRBV7-8, the J call TRBJ1-4; D may be TRBD1 (5 bases). The V gene lost 2 bases and the J gene lost 2 bases, with 9 bases spanning the gap. The CDR3 has 15 amino acids. The germline gives CDR1 SGHVS, CDR2 FQNEAQ. CDR3 in amino acids: CASSLLGDTNEKLFF. The CDR3, as DNA: TGTGCCAGCAGCTTATTAGGGGATACTAATGAAAAACTGTTTTTT.

The rearrangement uses TRBV2 and TRBJ1-1; a weak D match, TRBD1 (5 bases). The V gene lost 6 bases and the J gene lost 3 bases, with 11 bases spanning the gap. The germline V gene has CDR1 SNHLY and CDR2 FYNNEI. The CDR3 spans 13 residues. In DNA form, the CDR3 reads TGTGCCAGCAGGACAGAGAAGTACACTGAAGCTTTCTTT. Protein sequence: CASRTEKYTEAFF.

The genes are TRBV5-1 and TRBJ2-5, with 8 bases identical to TRBD2. Germline V gene sequence: CDR1 SGHRS, CDR2 YFSETQ. The CDR3 contains 15 residues. Unmatched junction bases numbered 6, after V lost 0 bases and J lost 5 bases. In DNA form, the CDR3 reads TGCGCCAGCAGCTTGGTAGCGGGACGACAGGAGACCCAGTACTTC. It encodes CASSLVAGRQETQYF.

The genes are TRBV7-3 and TRBJ2-1, with 9 positions matching TRBD1. This CDR3 has 16 amino acids. Germline loops: CDR1 SGHTA, CDR2 FQGTGA. The junction had 11 bases not matched to a gene; V was cut back by 2 bases and J by 9 bases. The CDR3 spells CASSLGSTGTGSEQFF. CDR3 nucleotides: TGTGCCAGCAGCTTAGGATCGACCGGGACAGGGTCTGAGCAGTTCTTC.

This sequence joins TRBV2 and TRBJ2-3, with TRBD2 identical over 7 bases. Per the germline V gene, CDR1 is SNHLY and CDR2 is FYNNEI. The CDR3 consists of 14 residues. The V segment lost 5 bases and the J segment 4 bases; nucleotides outside the gene matches: 6. DNA of the CDR3: TGTGCCAGCAGTCTCGCCCTAGCGGCAGATACGCAGTATTTT. As protein: CASSLALAADTQYF.

The rearrangement uses TRBV2 and TRBJ1-2; 7 bases agree with TRBD1. CDR1 SNHLY and CDR2 FYNNEI come from the germline V gene. V lost 3 bases and J lost 8; bases outside the gene matches: 12. There are 15 residues in the CDR3. The CDR3: CASSEDRGNRGGYTF. As DNA, the CDR3 is TGTGCCAGCAGTGAGGATAGGGGCAACAGGGGAGGCTACACCTTC.

The rearrangement links TRBV19 to TRBJ2-6, with 8 bases lining up with TRBD1. Unmatched junction bases numbered 10, after V lost 5 bases and J lost 7 bases. Looked up from germline, CDR1 is LNHDA and CDR2 is SQIVND (reference sequence). This CDR3 spans 16 amino acids. The DNA for the CDR3 is TGTGCCAGTAGTGGCGGCCTGGACAGGGTAGCCAACGTCCTGACTTTC. Translated, it gives CASSGGLDRVANVLTF.